This is a list of T cell receptor beta chains from one sample in a study of T cells in Graves' hyperthyroidism and ophthalmopathy. MiXCR, run by TCRdb on the multiplex PCR reads, gives a single entry per CDR3 protein. Of under 400,000 distinct CDR3 sequences listed, 15% to 17% are singletons. The sequencing input was blood. The receptors originated from a woman under 30 with Graves' hyperthyroidism that later progressed to Graves' ophthalmopathy. The CDR3 runs from the conserved cysteine through the conserved F or W. The D gene is left open where the match is weak. Only part of the rows carry a size: once, few, many, or a class if the clone is expanded.

d_gene: -
j_gene: TRBJ2-7
abundance: many
v_gene: TRBV2
CDR3aa: CASSLTPSWEQYF
CDR3nt: TGTGCCAGCAGCCTGACCCCCTCCTGGGAGCAGTACTTC

d_gene: -
j_gene: TRBJ2-1
abundance: many
v_gene: TRBV2
CDR3aa: CAPGLDPNEQFF
CDR3nt: TGTGCCCCCGGGTTGGACCCCAATGAGCAGTTCTTC

d_gene: TRBD1
j_gene: TRBJ2-2
abundance: -
v_gene: TRBV28
CDR3aa: CASSLRSYRGSVGGELFF
CDR3nt: TGTGCCAGCAGTTTACGATCCTACAGGGGGTCAGTAGGGGGGGAGCTGTTTTTT

d_gene: -
j_gene: TRBJ2-1
abundance: many
v_gene: TRBV6-1
CDR3aa: CASSGLGGLINEQFF
CDR3nt: TGTGCCAGCAGTGGGCTTGGGGGACTCATCAATGAGCAGTTCTTC

d_gene: TRBD2
j_gene: TRBJ2-7
abundance: few
v_gene: TRBV27
CDR3aa: CASSWGTSGIEEQYF
CDR3nt: TGTGCCAGCAGTTGGGGGACTAGCGGGATCGAGGAGCAGTACTTC

d_gene: -
j_gene: TRBJ1-6
abundance: few
v_gene: TRBV30
CDR3aa: CAWAGESSYNSPLHF
CDR3nt: TGTGCCTGGGCCGGGGAGAGCTCCTATAATTCACCCCTCCACTTT

d_gene: -
j_gene: TRBJ1-1
abundance: many
v_gene: TRBV3-2
CDR3aa: CASSQDFRGRTEAFF
CDR3nt: TGTGCCAGCAGCCAAGATTTTCGGGGCCGCACTGAAGCTTTCTTT

d_gene: -
j_gene: TRBJ1-1
abundance: many
v_gene: TRBV15
CDR3aa: CATSRAGQLNTEAFF
CDR3nt: TGTGCCACCAGCAGAGCGGGGCAGCTGAACACTGAAGCTTTCTTT

d_gene: -
j_gene: TRBJ2-1
abundance: -
v_gene: TRBV19
CDR3aa: CASSILVRSYNEQFF
CDR3nt: TGTGCCAGTAGTATTCTAGTCAGGTCCTACAATGAGCAGTTCTTC

d_gene: -
j_gene: TRBJ2-5
abundance: many
v_gene: TRBV7-8
CDR3aa: CASSLGPDMKAQYF
CDR3nt: TGTGCCAGCAGCTTAGGTCCCGATATGAAGGCCCAGTACTTC

d_gene: TRBD1
j_gene: TRBJ1-1
abundance: -
v_gene: TRBV7-9
CDR3aa: CASSSGQGLNTEAFF
CDR3nt: TGTGCCAGCAGCTCTGGACAGGGGCTGAACACTGAAGCTTTCTTT

d_gene: -
j_gene: TRBJ2-7
abundance: -
v_gene: TRBV30
CDR3aa: CAWSEALGGYEQYF
CDR3nt: TGTGCCTGGAGTGAGGCCCTTGGAGGCTACGAGCAGTACTTC

d_gene: -
j_gene: TRBJ2-1
abundance: many
v_gene: TRBV20-1
CDR3aa: CSASLKRDPYNEQFF
CDR3nt: TGCAGTGCTAGCCTTAAGCGTGACCCCTACAATGAGCAGTTCTTC

d_gene: -
j_gene: TRBJ2-1
abundance: -
v_gene: TRBV15
CDR3aa: CATSYRFMDYNEQFF
CDR3nt: TGTGCCACCAGCTACCGCTTTATGGACTACAATGAGCAGTTCTTC

d_gene: -
j_gene: TRBJ2-5
abundance: few
v_gene: TRBV5-1
CDR3aa: CASGPPDQETQYF
CDR3nt: TGCGCCAGCGGCCCCCCAGATCAAGAGACCCAGTACTTC